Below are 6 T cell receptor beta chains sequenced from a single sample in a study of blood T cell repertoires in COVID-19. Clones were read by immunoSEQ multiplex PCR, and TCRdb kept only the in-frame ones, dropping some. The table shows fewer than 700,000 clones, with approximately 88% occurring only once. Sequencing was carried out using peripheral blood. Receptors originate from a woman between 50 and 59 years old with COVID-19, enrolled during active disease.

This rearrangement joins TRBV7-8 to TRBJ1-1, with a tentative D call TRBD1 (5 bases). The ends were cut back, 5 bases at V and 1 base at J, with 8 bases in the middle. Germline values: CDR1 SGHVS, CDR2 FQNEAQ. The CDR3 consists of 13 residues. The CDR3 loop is CASSAGQNTEAFF. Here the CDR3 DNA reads TGTGCCAGCAGCGCCGGACAGAACACTGAAGCTTTCTTT.

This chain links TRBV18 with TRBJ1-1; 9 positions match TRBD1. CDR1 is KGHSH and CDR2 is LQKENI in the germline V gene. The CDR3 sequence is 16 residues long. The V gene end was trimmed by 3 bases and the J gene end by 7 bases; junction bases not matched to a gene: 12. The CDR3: CASSPLRRTGENEAFF. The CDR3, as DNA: TGTGCCAGCTCACCTTTAAGGAGGACAGGGGAAAATGAAGCTTTCTTT. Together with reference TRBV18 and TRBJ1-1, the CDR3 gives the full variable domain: NAGVMQNPRHLVRRRGQEARLRCSPMKGHSHVYWYRQLPEEGLKFMVYLQKENIIDESGMPKERFSAEFPKEGPSILRIQQVVRGDSAAYFCASSPLRRTGENEAFFGQGTRLTVV.

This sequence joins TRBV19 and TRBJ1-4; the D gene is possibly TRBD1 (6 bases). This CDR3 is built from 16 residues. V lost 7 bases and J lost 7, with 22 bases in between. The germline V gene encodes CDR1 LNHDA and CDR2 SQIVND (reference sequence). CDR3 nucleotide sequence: TGTGCCAGTAAAGGGGTCTGGGGGCAATGGAGTGAAAAACTGTTTTTT. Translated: CASKGVWGQWSEKLFF.

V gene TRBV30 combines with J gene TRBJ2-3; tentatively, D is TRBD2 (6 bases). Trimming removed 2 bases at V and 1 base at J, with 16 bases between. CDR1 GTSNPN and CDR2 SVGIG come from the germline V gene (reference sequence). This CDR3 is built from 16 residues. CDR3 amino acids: CAWSLLTSPGTDTQYF. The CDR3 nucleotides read TGTGCCTGGAGTCTCCTGACTAGTCCTGGCACAGATACGCAGTATTTT.

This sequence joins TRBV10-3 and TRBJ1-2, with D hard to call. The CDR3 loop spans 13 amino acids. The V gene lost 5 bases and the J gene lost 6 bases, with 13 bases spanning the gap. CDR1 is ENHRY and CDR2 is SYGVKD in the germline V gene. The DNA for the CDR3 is TGTGCCATCAGTTTGGGCAGAGAAGATGGCTACACCTTC. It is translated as CAISLGREDGYTF.

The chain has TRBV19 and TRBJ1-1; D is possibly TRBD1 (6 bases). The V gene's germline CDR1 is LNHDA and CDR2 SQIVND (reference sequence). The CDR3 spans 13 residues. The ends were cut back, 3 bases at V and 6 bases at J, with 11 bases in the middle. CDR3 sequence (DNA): TGTGCCAGTAGTATCACCGGGACATCTGAAGCTTTCTTT. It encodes CASSITGTSEAFF.